These 20 T cell receptor beta chains were all obtained from the same sample, sequenced in a study of cytomegalovirus exposure and HLA in healthy donors. The PCR used 60 Vbeta and 13 Jbeta primers. TCRdb's table, derived via immunoSEQ multiplex PCR, lists solely in-frame clones and lacks some. The sample contains 150,000 to 200,000 clones, around three quarters of which appear only once. The sequenced material came from PBMCs. The source is a woman in her thirties or forties in good health and CMV-seronegative.

This clone was seen at least ten times. V usage is TRBV6-5 and J usage is TRBJ1-1, with 7 bases fitting TRBD1. Germline V lookup: CDR1 MNHEY, CDR2 SVGAGI. With V trimmed by 9 bases and J by 3 bases, 10 bases remained unmatched. The CDR3 extends over 14 amino acids. The CDR3 DNA follows: TGTGCCAGGCAGGGGGGACCGGTAGACACTGAAGCTTTCTTT. Translating gives CARQGGPVDTEAFF.

The rearrangement joins TRBV28 to TRBJ2-5; the match to TRBD1 covers 8 bases. The length of the CDR3 is 16 residues. V was clipped by 5 bases and J by 3 bases; unmatched bases: 11. Looked up from germline, CDR1 is MDHEN and CDR2 is SYDVKM. The CDR3 sequence: CASSAQFRQGKETQYF. Written as DNA, the CDR3 is TGTGCCAGCAGTGCCCAGTTCAGACAGGGGAAAGAGACCCAGTACTTC.

CDR3 sequence reads: CASGPSASSTDTQYF. The CDR3 nucleotides read TGTGCTAGTGGTCCTAGCGCCTCTAGCACAGATACGCAGTATTTT. J is TRBJ2-3 and V is TRBV12-5; maybe TRBD2 (6 bases). This CDR3 has 15 residues. V shed 5 bases and J shed 0 bases, with 12 bases lying between them. Germline CDR1 and CDR2: LGHNT and FRNRAP.

The chain uses TRBV5-1 and TRBJ2-7; 9 bases line up with TRBD1. After removal of 3 bases from V and 4 bases from J, the junction contained 5 bases not matched to a gene. This CDR3 contains 14 residues. The germline V gene encodes CDR1 SGHRS and CDR2 YFSETQ. Here the CDR3 reads CASSYDRGMYEQYF. The CDR3 DNA sequence: TGCGCCAGCAGCTATGACAGGGGGATGTACGAGCAGTACTTC.

The chain links TRBV27 to TRBJ2-3, with TRBD1 matching 9 bases. Germline V gives CDR1 MNHEY, CDR2 SMNVEV (reference sequence). The CDR3 totals 15 residues. J was trimmed by 5 bases and V by 2 bases; bases with no gene match: 5. DNA of the CDR3: TGTGCCAGCAGTTTAAACAGGGGGCGGGTAGATACGCAGTATTTT. Amino acids: CASSLNRGRVDTQYF.

This rearrangement joins TRBV11-2 to TRBJ2-1, with 12 bases matching TRBD2. Germline CDR1 SGHAT, CDR2 FQNNGV. CDR3 length: 16 residues. V lost 6 bases to trimming and J lost 6 bases; unmatched junction nucleotides: 9. CDR3 nucleotide sequence: TGTGCCAGCAGACTAGCGGGGGGCCAAGACGGCAATGAGCAGTTCTTC. It translates to CASRLAGGQDGNEQFF.

The chain's CDR3 is CASTPPWLFGYTF. In nucleotides, the CDR3 is TGTGCCAGCACCCCCCCCTGGCTTTTTGGCTACACCTTC. J is TRBJ1-2 and V is TRBV7-9, with no clear D. The CDR3 contains 13 residues. Germline assignment: CDR1 SEHNR and CDR2 FQNEAQ (reference sequence). The ends were cut back, 7 bases at V and 7 bases at J, with 16 bases in the middle.

This clone was seen more than once but under ten times. The V call is TRBV28, the J call TRBJ2-4; unclear D gene. The CDR3 loop spans 17 amino acids. Trimming removed 3 bases at V and 4 bases at J, with 19 bases between. Looked up from germline, CDR1 is MDHEN and CDR2 is SYDVKM. Here the CDR3 DNA reads TGTGCCAGCAGTTTTTTTAACAGACGTAAGGAAAAAAACATTCAGTACTTC. The encoded protein is CASSFFNRRKEKNIQYF.

The V gene is TRBV7-8, the J gene TRBJ2-7, with D possibly TRBD1 on 6 matching bases. CDR1 and CDR2 (germline): SGHVS, FQNEAQ. The length of the CDR3 is 13 residues. The V gene lost 5 bases and the J gene lost 6 bases, with 14 bases spanning the gap. The CDR3 region is CASSPRWDTEQYF. In DNA, the CDR3 is TGTGCCAGCAGCCCTAGGTGGGACACCGAGCAGTACTTC. Combining the CDR3 with reference TRBV7-8 and TRBJ2-7 gives the whole variable domain GAGVSQSPRYKVAKRGQDVALRCDPISGHVSLFWYQQALGQGPEFLTYFQNEAQLDKSGLPSDRFFAERPEGSVSTLKIQRTQQEDSAVYLCASSPRWDTEQYFGPGTRLTVT.

The genes are TRBV27 and TRBJ2-2, with TRBD2 matching 9 bases. The CDR3 has 17 residues. Germline CDR1 MNHEY, CDR2 SMNVEV (reference sequence). The trim removed 0 bases at V and 7 bases at J, leaving 9 bases unmatched. The DNA for the CDR3 is TGTGCCAGCAGTTTATCGTTTGGCGGGGGGGCCAGCGGGGAGCTGTTTTTT. Its translation is CASSLSFGGGASGELFF.

The chain couples TRBV6-5 to TRBJ2-2; 7 nucleotides line up with TRBD1. With V trimmed by 6 bases and J by 4 bases, 2 bases remained unmatched. The V gene's germline CDR1 is MNHEY and CDR2 SVGAGI. The CDR3 spans 13 residues. The CDR3 region has the DNA TGTGCCAGCAGCTACAGGGGCACCGGGGAGCTGTTTTTT. Its translation: CASSYRGTGELFF.

The V and J genes are TRBV5-1 and TRBJ1-2; TRBD1 aligns across 10 bases. The CDR3 has 15 amino acids. Germline lookup yields CDR1 SGHRS and CDR2 YFSETQ. With V trimmed by 4 bases and J by 6 bases, 9 bases remained unmatched. The CDR3 protein is CASSQRTGTGDGYTF. The CDR3 nucleotides read TGCGCCAGCAGCCAACGGACTGGGACAGGGGATGGCTACACCTTC.

The chain's CDR3 is CASSLQGSYEQYF. Here the CDR3 DNA reads TGTGCCAGCAGCTTACAGGGTAGCTACGAGCAGTACTTC. The chain uses TRBV5-4 and TRBJ2-7; weak D call: TRBD1 (6 bases). V was clipped by 2 bases and J by 3 bases, with 9 bases between them. The CDR3 has 13 residues. Germline V gives CDR1 SGHNT, CDR2 YYREEE (reference sequence).

V usage is TRBV6-5 and J usage is TRBJ1-2, with a weak D call TRBD1 (6 bases). The CDR3 is 14 residues long. Germline V gives CDR1 MNHEY, CDR2 SVGAGI. With 1 base removed from V and 8 bases from J, the gap between germline ends came to 14 bases. The CDR3 spells CASSYFQGRTGYTF. The DNA for the CDR3 is TGTGCCAGCAGTTACTTTCAGGGGAGAACGGGCTACACCTTC.

The chain links TRBV10-1 to TRBJ1-1; no definite D call. Germline values: CDR1 WNHNN, CDR2 SYGVQD (reference sequence). The V end lost 7 bases, the J end lost 1 base, and 10 bases lay between the germline ends. The CDR3 contains 13 residues. The CDR3 sequence is CASTAQENTEAFF. The CDR3 DNA is TGCGCCAGCACCGCCCAGGAGAACACTGAAGCTTTCTTT.

This chain links TRBV5-4 with TRBJ1-1, with 7 bases lining up with TRBD1. The CDR3 runs 14 residues. Trimming removed 4 bases from V and 2 bases from J; junction bases left unmatched: 5. In germline, CDR1 is SGHNT, CDR2 YYREEE (reference sequence). The CDR3 region is CASSVDRDNTEAFF. The DNA for the CDR3 is TGTGCCAGCAGCGTAGACAGGGATAACACTGAAGCTTTCTTT.

The V and J genes are TRBV7-8 and TRBJ1-5; D possibly corresponds to TRBD1 (5 bases). This CDR3 has 14 amino acids. The ends were cut back, 5 bases at V and 3 bases at J, with 11 bases in the middle. From germline, CDR1 is SGHVS and CDR2 FQNEAQ. CDR3 residues: CASSVSGLNQPQHF. The CDR3 DNA reads as TGTGCCAGCAGCGTTTCAGGGCTCAATCAGCCCCAGCATTTT. The variable domain in full, completed from reference TRBV7-8 and TRBJ1-5, reads GAGVSQSPRYKVAKRGQDVALRCDPISGHVSLFWYQQALGQGPEFLTYFQNEAQLDKSGLPSDRFFAERPEGSVSTLKIQRTQQEDSAVYLCASSVSGLNQPQHFGDGTRLSIL.

The chain joins TRBV6-5 to TRBJ2-7; 10 bases align to TRBD1. The CDR3 has 15 residues. Losses at the gene ends were 5 bases for V and 4 bases for J; bases not matched to a gene: 8. From germline, CDR1 is MNHEY and CDR2 SVGAGI. The CDR3 sequence: CASSRAGTGVYEQYF. The CDR3 DNA sequence: TGTGCCAGCAGTCGAGCCGGGACAGGGGTATACGAGCAGTACTTC.

The chain employs TRBV18 and TRBJ2-7; D gene uncertain. The germline CDR1 and CDR2 sequences are KGHSH and LQKENI. This CDR3 is built from 13 residues. The V and J ends lost 3 bases and 2 bases respectively, with 8 bases between them. This CDR3 is CASSPSQAYEQYF. In nucleotides, the CDR3 is TGTGCCAGCTCACCGTCGCAGGCCTACGAGCAGTACTTC.

The CDR3 loop reads CASSSGQSYEQYF. The CDR3 coding sequence is TGTGCCAGCTCATCCGGACAGTCCTACGAGCAGTACTTC. The rearrangement links TRBV18 to TRBJ2-5, with D possibly TRBD1 on 6 matching bases. The DNA matches TRBJ2-7 better at its end, which makes the J call doubtful. Germline V gene sequence: CDR1 KGHSH, CDR2 LQKENI. The CDR3 consists of 13 residues.